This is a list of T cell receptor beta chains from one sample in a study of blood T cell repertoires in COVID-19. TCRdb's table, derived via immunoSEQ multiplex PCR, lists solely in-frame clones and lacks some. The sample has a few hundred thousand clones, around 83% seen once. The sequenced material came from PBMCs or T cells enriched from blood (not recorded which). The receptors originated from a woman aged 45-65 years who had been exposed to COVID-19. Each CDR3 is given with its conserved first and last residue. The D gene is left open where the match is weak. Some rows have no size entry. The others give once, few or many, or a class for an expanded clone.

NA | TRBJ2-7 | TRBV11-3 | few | CASSLRRGSEQYF | TGTGCCAGCAGCTTAAGGAGGGGATCCGAGCAGTACTTC
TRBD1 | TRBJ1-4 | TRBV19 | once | CASNQGQTGEKLFF | TGTGCCAGTAACCAGGGACAGACGGGGGAAAAACTGTTTTTT
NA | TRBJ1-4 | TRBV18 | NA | CASSKGGEEKLFF | TGTGCCAGCTCAAAGGGAGGAGAGGAAAAACTGTTTTTT
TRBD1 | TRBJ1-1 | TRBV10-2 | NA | CASSEGQGPFAFF | TGCGCCAGCAGTGAGGGACAGGGGCCGTTTGCTTTCTTT
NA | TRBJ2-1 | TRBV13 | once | CASSLEVGRVRGNEQFF | TGTGCCAGCAGCTTAGAGGTTGGCAGGGTAAGGGGCAATGAGCAGTTCTTC
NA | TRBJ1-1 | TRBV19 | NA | CASSISQGGTEAFF | TGTGCCAGTAGTATATCGCAGGGCGGTACTGAAGCTTTCTTT
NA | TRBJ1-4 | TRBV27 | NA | CASSFQGPNEKLFF | TGTGCCAGCAGTTTCCAGGGGCCTAATGAAAAACTGTTTTTT
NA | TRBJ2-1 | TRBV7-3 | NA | CASSLVAGINEQFF | TGTGCCAGCAGCTTAGTCGCAGGGATCAATGAGCAGTTCTTC
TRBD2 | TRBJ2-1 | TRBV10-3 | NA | CAIRQELAGGNEQFF | TGTGCCATCAGGCAGGAGCTAGCGGGGGGGAATGAGCAGTTCTTC
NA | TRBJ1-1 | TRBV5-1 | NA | CASSLSGSVVNTEAFF | TGCGCCAGCAGCTTATCAGGGTCTGTGGTGAACACTGAAGCTTTCTTT
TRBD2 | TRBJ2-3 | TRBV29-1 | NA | CSVGTSAYTDTQYF | TGCAGCGTGGGGACTAGCGCCTACACAGATACGCAGTATTTT
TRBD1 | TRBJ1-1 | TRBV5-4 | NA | CASSLTGTQNTEAFF | TGTGCCAGCAGCCTGACAGGGACCCAGAACACTGAAGCTTTCTTT
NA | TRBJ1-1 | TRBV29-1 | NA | CSVMGAVLNTEAFF | TGCAGCGTAATGGGGGCGGTACTGAACACTGAAGCTTTCTTT
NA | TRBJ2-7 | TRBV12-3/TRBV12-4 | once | CASSQEDHYEQYF | TGTGCCAGCAGTCAGGAAGATCACTACGAGCAGTACTTC